One sample yielded the 8 T cell receptor beta chains listed below, sequenced in a study of neoadjuvant anti-PD-1 for oral cavity cancer. Assay used: immunoSEQ multiplex PCR; TCRdb lists only in-frame clones, some missing. The top ten clones hold 11% of a sample with around 7,000 clones, 48% of them seen once. Here the sequenced sample was tumor tissue, taken before nivolumab (anti-PD-1) treatment. The receptors were gathered from a person aged 40 to 85 with oral cavity squamous cell carcinoma.

V usage is TRBV7-9 and J usage is TRBJ1-4, with TRBD1 identical over 10 bases. The CDR3 covers 15 residues. Germline V gene lookup returns CDR1 SEHNR and CDR2 FQNEAQ (reference sequence). V lost 8 bases to trimming and J lost 5 bases; unmatched junction nucleotides: 8. The CDR3 nucleotides read TGTGCCAGCGGGAGTAAGGGACAGGGGAATGAAAAACTGTTTTTT. Encoded protein: CASGSKGQGNEKLFF.

This clone has just a few counts. The chain joins TRBV7-9 to TRBJ2-7, with 9 bases fitting TRBD2. The V gene's germline CDR1 is SEHNR and CDR2 FQNEAQ (reference sequence). With V trimmed by 4 bases and J by 5 bases, 12 bases remained unmatched. The CDR3 is made up of 16 amino acids. CDR3 residues: CASSSLEAGGRDEQYF. DNA for the CDR3: TGTGCCAGCAGCTCCCTTGAGGCGGGAGGGAGGGACGAGCAGTACTTC.

Only a few counts were recorded for this clone. The chain employs TRBV25-1 and TRBJ2-2; TRBD1 agrees at 7 bases. The CDR3 sequence is 14 residues long. V trimming: 6 bases; J trimming: 4 bases; junction bases outside the gene matches: 5. The germline CDR1 and CDR2 sequences are MGHDK and SYGVNS. CDR3 sequence reads: CASSRTGFTGELFF. DNA of the CDR3: TGTGCCAGCAGCAGGACAGGCTTCACCGGGGAGCTGTTTTTT. Based on the CDR3 plus reference TRBV25-1 and TRBJ2-2, the full variable domain is EADIYQTPRYLVIGTGKKITLECSQTMGHDKMYWYQQDPGMELHLIHYSYGVNSTEKGDLSSESTVSRIRTEHFPLTLESARPSHTSQYLCASSRTGFTGELFFGEGSRLTVL.

This clone was seen only a few times. The chain links TRBV5-6 to TRBJ2-3; D remains unclear. Trimming took 0 bases from V and 3 from J, leaving 8 bases between them. The CDR3 consists of 14 residues. The germline V gene encodes CDR1 SGHDT and CDR2 YYEEEE. The DNA for the CDR3 is TGTGCCAGCAGCTTGGGCTACTCAACAGATACGCAGTATTTT. This translates into CASSLGYSTDTQYF.

This clone was found a few times. The chain uses TRBV11-2 and TRBJ1-1; D not certain. This CDR3 is built from 11 residues. The V end was cut by 0 bases, the J end by 8 bases, with 4 bases between. Germline loops: CDR1 SGHAT, CDR2 FQNNGV. The CDR3 region has the DNA TGTGCCAGCAGCTTAGAGTACGAAGCTTTCTTT. Protein product: CASSLEYEAFF.

The V call is TRBV6-5, the J call TRBJ2-7, with D possibly TRBD2 on 5 matching bases. Germline CDR1 MNHEY, CDR2 SVGAGI. Trimming took 6 bases from V and 2 from J, leaving 17 bases between them. This CDR3 is built from 15 residues. CDR3 nucleotide sequence: TGTGCCAGCAGCCTGTCCTTAGCGACCGCCTACGAGCAGTACTTC. Protein: CASSLSLATAYEQYF.

Here the CDR3 DNA reads TGTGCCAGCAGCCCACGGGTTTACGAGCAGTACTTC. Encoded protein: CASSPRVYEQYF. This sequence joins TRBV11-2 and TRBJ2-5; D is undetermined. TRBJ2-7 matches the DNA end more closely, so the J call is doubtful. Germline CDR1 reads SGHAT; CDR2 reads FQNNGV. The CDR3 contains 12 residues.

The chain employs TRBV7-2 and TRBJ2-7, with D possibly called TRBD1 or TRBD2 (5 bases each). The CDR3 is 13 residues long. The germline V gene has CDR1 SGHTA and CDR2 FQGNSA. The germline V and J ends were trimmed by 3 bases and 6 bases, with 12 bases remaining between them. The CDR3 loop reads CASSLGVGREQYF. The CDR3 nucleotides are TGTGCCAGCAGCTTGGGGGTAGGGCGCGAGCAGTACTTC.